What follows are 10 T cell receptor beta chains derived from one specimen sequenced in a study of blood T cells in healthy people across ages. The authors ran a second PCR of about 7 to 11 cycles using a sample-barcoded 5' primer and a J-beta primer mix. MiXCR, applied by TCRdb to the 5' RACE reads, yields one record per CDR3 protein. The sample carries 780,000 or so distinct CDR3 sequences, roughly 25% recorded once. The sample also formed part of further work on T cells of mothers and their children.

Source material: blood. The source is a boy aged 5-17 years in good health.

This clonotype came up a few times. V gene TRBV9 combines with J gene TRBJ1-6; no clear D gene. Germline CDR1 SGDLS, CDR2 YYNGEE. V lost 3 bases and J lost 3, with 10 bases in between. This CDR3 contains 15 residues. CDR3 nucleotides: TGTGCCAGCAGCGGAGAGGCAGTCTATAATTCACCCCTCCACTTT. It is translated as CASSGEAVYNSPLHF.

CDR3 DNA sequence: TGTGCCAGCAGCGCCCGGGGTAAGGGCTCCTACAATGAGCAGTTCTTC. Its protein product is CASSARGKGSYNEQFF. The chain carries TRBV9 and TRBJ2-1; possibly TRBD2 for D (5 bases). CDR3 length: 16 residues. CDR1 and CDR2 from the germline V gene are SGDLS and YYNGEE. Trimming removed 3 bases from V and 0 bases from J, with 13 bases in between.

In its sample, this clonotype was seen a few times. The gene calls are TRBV12-3 or TRBV12-4 and TRBJ2-5, with TRBD2 identical over 8 bases. The DNA end lines up better with TRBJ2-7; the J call may be wrong. CDR3 length: 13 amino acids. CDR3 bases: TGTGCCAGCAGTCGGGGGGGCTTCTACGAGCAGTACTTC. This sequence encodes CASSRGGFYEQYF.

The chain is built from TRBV12-3 or TRBV12-4 and TRBJ1-4; D call uncertain. Trimming took 5 bases from V and 0 from J, leaving 7 bases between them. The CDR3 contains 14 residues. The DNA for the CDR3 is TGTGCCAGCAGTCGCCGGACAACTAATGAAAAACTGTTTTTT. Its translation is CASSRRTTNEKLFF.

The chain is built from TRBV5-1 and TRBJ2-1; either TRBD1 or TRBD2 may fit D (5 bases each). This CDR3 is 15 amino acids long. Looked up from germline, CDR1 is SGHRS and CDR2 is YFSETQ. V was clipped by 4 bases and J by 1 base, with 12 bases between them. CDR3 protein: CASSLLWGSYNEQFF. The DNA for the CDR3 is TGCGCCAGCAGCCTCCTGTGGGGGTCCTACAATGAGCAGTTCTTC.

This clonotype has just a few counts. Its ends do not fully match the called genes, so a read error is possible. The chain has TRBV5-1 and TRBJ2-7; tentatively, D is TRBD2 (7 bases). The CDR3 contains 15 residues. Germline CDR1 is SGHRS and CDR2 is YFSETQ. In DNA form, the CDR3 reads TGTGCCAGCAGCTTAACTTCGGGGGGCCCCTACGAGCAGTACTTC. Protein sequence: CASSLTSGGPYEQYF.

This chain uses TRBV4-3 with TRBJ2-1; TRBD2 matches at 7 bases. Per germline, CDR1 LGHNA and CDR2 YSLEER. This CDR3 region has 18 residues. The ends lost 4 bases at V and 0 bases at J; junction bases unmatched: 12. The CDR3 sequence: CASSLARVAGSSYNEQFF. The CDR3 DNA sequence: TGCGCCAGCAGCCTAGCTCGGGTAGCGGGTAGCTCCTACAATGAGCAGTTCTTC.

This clonotype was observed a few times. The chain couples TRBV20-1 to TRBJ2-3; perhaps TRBD1 as D (5 bases). This CDR3 has 14 residues. V lost 5 bases to trimming and J lost 5 bases, with 17 bases between them. Germline CDR1 is DFQATT and CDR2 is SNEGSKA (reference sequence). The CDR3 DNA reads TGCAGTGCTTACAGGTCGCAATGGCAAGATACGCAGTATTTT. The encoded protein is CSAYRSQWQDTQYF.

The chain uses TRBV21-1 and TRBJ1-1; no check of the table's D call, TRBD1, against the DNA was made. TRBV21-1 is a pseudogene segment. The CDR3 sequence is 17 residues long. The CDR3 DNA sequence: TGTGCCAGCAGCAATCTCGAGGGACAGGGGTTAAACACTGAAGCTTTCTTT. Residues: CASSNLEGQGLNTEAFF.

V is TRBV24-1 and J is TRBJ2-5; D gene uncertain. The J call may be incorrect, as the DNA end agrees better with TRBJ2-1. Germline values: CDR1 KGHDR, CDR2 SFDVKD. The length of the CDR3 is 12 residues. CDR3 sequence reads: CATSDSTWEQFF. DNA for the CDR3: TGTGCCACCAGTGATTCAACATGGGAGCAGTTCTTC.